This passage covers 20 T cell receptor beta chains from one sample sequenced in a study of CD4 T cells in relation to SARS-CoV-2 and coronaviruses. Their specific antigens are unknown. Unexposed donor CD4+ T cells date from about 2010-2019, before the COVID-19 pandemic. CD4+ T cells were isolated from the cells after 10 days of culture. TCRdb's copy holds only in-frame clones and misses some; the assay was immunoSEQ multiplex PCR. The sample includes tens of thousands of clones, 65% to 80% of them seen just once. Sequencing was performed on CD4+ T cells from PBMCs, cultured in vitro. These receptor sequences come from a human donor in good health.

The chain links TRBV5-1 to TRBJ2-1; 13 nucleotides line up with TRBD2. CDR3 length: 15 residues. Germline values: CDR1 SGHRS, CDR2 YFSETQ. V was clipped by 3 bases and J by 7 bases; unmatched bases: 4. In DNA form, the CDR3 reads TGCGCCAGCAGCTCGGGACTAGCGGGATATAATGAGCAGTTCTTC. Translated: CASSSGLAGYNEQFF.

The chain combines TRBV29-1 with TRBJ1-2; 7 bases align to TRBD1. After removal of 7 bases from V and 4 bases from J, the junction contained 6 bases not matched to a gene. Germline values: CDR1 SQVTM, CDR2 ANQGSEA. The CDR3 extends over 12 amino acids. DNA for the CDR3: TGCAGCGCCGGGACAGACCTCTATGGCTACACCTTC. Encoded protein: CSAGTDLYGYTF.

The rearrangement links TRBV6-4 to TRBJ2-2; the match to TRBD1 covers 7 bases. Unmatched junction bases numbered 3, after V lost 3 bases and J lost 5 bases. Germline-derived CDR1 and CDR2 are MRHNA and SNTAGT. The CDR3 is 14 amino acids. For the CDR3, the DNA is TGTGCCAGCAGTGAAACAGGGGAAACCGGGGAGCTGTTTTTT. This encodes CASSETGETGELFF.

The genes are TRBV6-4 and TRBJ2-4; D perhaps matches TRBD2 (5 bases). CDR3 size: 15 residues. Germline assignment: CDR1 MRHNA and CDR2 SNTAGT. Trimming left V 10 bases short and J 2 bases short, with 18 bases between. This CDR3 is CATRTDSMPKNIQYF. The DNA for the CDR3 is TGTGCCACCCGGACTGACTCTATGCCCAAAAACATTCAGTACTTC.

The chain joins TRBV28 to TRBJ2-2; no definite D call. The CDR3 runs to 12 residues. Trimming shortened V by 2 bases and J by 2 bases, and 0 bases separated the two germline ends. The germline V gene encodes CDR1 MDHEN and CDR2 SYDVKM. Written as DNA, the CDR3 is TGTGCCAGCAGTTTAAACACCGGGGAGCTGTTTTTT. Translated, it gives CASSLNTGELFF.

This rearrangement joins TRBV5-4 to TRBJ2-3, with TRBD1 identical over 7 bases. After removal of 3 bases from V and 8 bases from J, the junction contained 12 bases not matched to a gene. Germline CDR1 SGHNT, CDR2 YYREEE (reference sequence). This CDR3 comprises 15 residues. In DNA form, the CDR3 reads TGTGCCAGCAGCTCCAAAACAGGGGTAGGAAGTACGCAGTATTTT. Translation gives CASSSKTGVGSTQYF.

The DNA of the CDR3 is TGTGCCAGCAGTACGATCAGGAATAGCAATCAGCCCCAGCATTTT. Residues: CASSTIRNSNQPQHF. The chain combines TRBV6-6 with TRBJ1-5; D gene unclear. The ends were cut back, 5 bases at V and 0 bases at J, with 11 bases in the middle. The CDR3 runs 15 residues. Germline CDR1 reads MNHNY; CDR2 reads SVGAGI (reference sequence).

The chain combines TRBV3-1 (or the pseudogene TRBV3-2) with TRBJ1-1, with D tentatively TRBD1 (6 bases). Germline assignment: CDR1 LGHDT and CDR2 YNNKEL (reference sequence). Trimming stripped 4 bases from V and 3 bases from J, with 12 bases between. The CDR3 spans 14 residues. CDR3 loop: CASSLPHRDTEAFF. The CDR3 coding sequence is TGTGCCAGCAGCCTACCCCACAGGGACACTGAAGCTTTCTTT.

The CDR3 here is CASSLEPYNEQFF. CDR3 sequence (DNA): TGCGCCAGCAGCTTGGAACCATACAATGAGCAGTTCTTC. The V call is TRBV5-1, the J call TRBJ2-1; D not certain. V dropped 0 bases and J dropped 4 bases, with 5 bases sitting between them. The CDR3 sequence is 13 residues long. CDR1 is SGHRS, CDR2 YFSETQ, per germline.

This clone is termed medium-sized. At the DNA level, this CDR3 is encoded by other sequences in the same sample as well. V gene TRBV3-1 (or the pseudogene TRBV3-2) combines with J gene TRBJ2-1; no definite D call. V was trimmed by 8 bases and J by 1 base, leaving 9 bases between them. The CDR3 extends over 13 amino acids. Germline V CDR1 and CDR2: LGHDT, YNNKEL (reference sequence). CDR3 DNA sequence: TGTGCCAGCCGTGGATTGTCCTACAATGAGCAGTTCTTC. As protein: CASRGLSYNEQFF.

The chain links TRBV5-1 to TRBJ2-3, with D perhaps TRBD2 (6 bases). Trimming took 5 bases from V and 2 from J, leaving 18 bases between them. The CDR3 is 16 residues long. Per germline, CDR1 SGHRS and CDR2 YFSETQ. CDR3 nucleotide sequence: TGCGCCAGCAGGGTGGGTCGGGAGCCCACCACAGATACGCAGTATTTT. This encodes CASRVGREPTTDTQYF.

The chain uses TRBV11-2 and TRBJ2-2; D not certain. CDR1 and CDR2 (germline): SGHAT, FQNNGV. The CDR3 runs to 14 residues. V gave up 1 base and J gave up 2 bases, with 5 bases separating them. The DNA for the CDR3 is TGTGCCAGCAGCTTAGCAGAAAACACCGGGGAGCTGTTTTTT. This gives the protein CASSLAENTGELFF.

This chain connects TRBV6-1 to TRBJ1-5; TRBD1 might be the D (5 bases). V lost 0 bases, J lost 4 bases, and 10 bases lay in between. This CDR3 has 15 residues. From germline, CDR1 is MNHNS and CDR2 SASEGT. In DNA, the CDR3 is TGTGCCAGCAGTGAAGCCCTGGGGGAAAATCAGCCCCAGCATTTT. Translated: CASSEALGENQPQHF.

The chain links TRBV28 to TRBJ1-3; TRBD1 aligns across 8 bases. This CDR3 comprises 15 residues. Looked up from germline, CDR1 is MDHEN and CDR2 is SYDVKM. Unmatched junction bases numbered 4, after V lost 2 bases and J lost 4 bases. The CDR3 is CASSLAQGAGNTIYF. The CDR3 nucleotides read TGTGCCAGCAGTTTAGCGCAGGGGGCGGGAAACACCATATATTTT.

The J gene is TRBJ1-1, the V gene TRBV7-2; 9 bases fit TRBD1. Looked up from germline, CDR1 is SGHTA and CDR2 is FQGNSA. The J segment lost 10 bases and the V segment lost 2 bases, leaving 8 bases of the junction unmatched. This CDR3 is 14 amino acids long. CDR3 protein: CASSLRDRALVAFF. CDR3 nucleotide sequence: TGTGCCAGCAGCTTACGGGACAGGGCTCTTGTAGCTTTCTTT.

The J gene is TRBJ2-1, the V gene TRBV7-3, with 11 bases matching TRBD2. The germline CDR1 and CDR2 sequences are SGHTA and FQGTGA. CDR3 length equals 18 residues. Losses at the gene ends were 3 bases for V and 0 bases for J; bases not matched to a gene: 7. The CDR3 reads CASSFLPGLADSYNEQFF. Written as DNA, the CDR3 is TGTGCCAGCAGCTTCCTTCCGGGACTAGCGGACTCCTACAATGAGCAGTTCTTC.

This clone occurred a few times. The gene calls are TRBV30 and TRBJ1-1, with D unclear. The V end was cut by 3 bases, the J end by 11 bases, with 16 bases between. Germline values: CDR1 GTSNPN, CDR2 SVGIG (reference sequence). This CDR3 has 12 residues. The CDR3 sequence is CAWRGDGRRAFF. CDR3 DNA: TGTGCCTGGAGAGGTGACGGACGAAGGGCTTTCTTT.

V and J are TRBV6-6 and TRBJ2-1, with 10 bases identical to TRBD2. The CDR3 extends over 15 amino acids. J lost 5 bases, V lost 5 bases, and 6 bases had no gene match. The germline V gene encodes CDR1 MNHNY and CDR2 SVGAGI (reference sequence). As DNA, the CDR3 is TGTGCCAGCAGTAAAGGGCTAGCGGGAGACAATGAGCAGTTCTTC. Protein: CASSKGLAGDNEQFF.

J is TRBJ2-7 and V is TRBV12-5, with D tentatively TRBD1 (5 bases). The V end lost 0 bases, the J end lost 3 bases, and 15 bases lay between the germline ends. The V gene's germline CDR1 is LGHNT and CDR2 FRNRAP. This CDR3 is 16 amino acids long. The DNA for the CDR3 is TGTGCTAGTGGTTTGGTAATTTTGGCAGGGCTCTACGAGCAGTACTTC. Encoded protein: CASGLVILAGLYEQYF. Looking up the rest from reference TRBV12-5 and TRBJ2-7 gives the full variable domain: DARVTQTPRHKVTEMGQEVTMRCQPILGHNTVFWYRQTMMQGLELLAYFRNRAPLDDSGMPKDRFSAEMPDATLATLKIQPSEPRDSAVYFCASGLVILAGLYEQYFGPGTRLTVT.

This clone was detected only once. The junction and the germline gene differ at one end; a read error may be behind it. The chain links TRBV19 to TRBJ2-7; 7 nucleotides line up with TRBD1. The germline gives CDR1 LNHDA, CDR2 SQIVND (reference sequence). The CDR3 consists of 15 residues. CDR3 sequence: CASSIGQVVSHEQYF. CDR3 nucleotide sequence: TGTGCCAGTAGTATCGGACAGGTAGTCTCCCACGAGCAGTACTTC.